This T cell receptor (beta chain) was sequenced during a study of Tregs in tolerant kidney transplant recipients. Here immunoSEQ multiplex PCR was the method, and the copy in TCRdb shows in-frame clones only, minus some. The sample consists of about 21,000 clones, roughly 80% of them appearing once. Recipients received nonmyeloablative bone marrow transplants from related graft donors, with transient mixed chimerism. The CDR3 spans 13 residues. The source material was CD8+ T cells from blood (PBMCs), sampled 6 months after the transplant. The sequence was obtained from a human patient who received a combined kidney and bone marrow transplant. The T cells may come from the graft donor. This sequence joins TRBV21-1 and TRBJ1-1; the DNA was not used to check the table's D call, TRBD1. TRBV21-1 is annotated as a pseudogene. CDR3 bases: TGTGCCAGCAGTAGGACAGTTAACACTGAAGCTTTCTTT. This encodes CASSRTVNTEAFF.